Following are 27 T cell receptor beta chains from one sample sequenced in a study of OX40 agonist ivuxolimab in advanced cancers. Using immunoSEQ multiplex PCR, the repertoire was profiled, and TCRdb retains in-frame clones only, with some absent. The sample lists roughly 23,000 clones; 65% to 85% were seen once. Sequencing was performed on CD4+ or CD8+ T cells sorted from blood, taken in a trial of the OX40 agonist ivuxolimab. These receptors were taken from an adult with an advanced solid tumor such as melanoma, head and neck, liver or kidney cancer.

In its sample, this clone was seen once. V and J are TRBV10-3 and TRBJ2-7, with 8 bases matching TRBD2. The CDR3 has 16 residues. Germline trimming cut 3 bases from V and 5 bases from J; bases unmatched to any gene: 12. From germline, CDR1 is ENHRY and CDR2 SYGVKD. The CDR3 bases are TGTGCCATCAGTGAAGCCTTCGGGGGGGGTATCGACGAGCAGTACTTC. It yields the protein CAISEAFGGGIDEQYF.

This sequence joins TRBV27 and TRBJ1-4, with 7 bases fitting TRBD1. J lost 0 bases, V lost 5 bases, and 9 bases had no gene match. The CDR3 loop spans 17 amino acids. Germline CDR1 MNHEY, CDR2 SMNVEV (reference sequence). CDR3 residues: CASSPSRGDSTNEKLFF. The CDR3 DNA sequence: TGTGCCAGCAGTCCCTCCAGGGGGGATTCAACTAATGAAAAACTGTTTTTT. The whole variable domain, remainder taken from reference TRBV27 and TRBJ1-4, is EAQVTQNPRYLITVTGKKLTVTCSQNMNHEYMSWYRQDPGLGLRQIYYSMNVEVTDKGDVPEGYKVSRKEKRNFPLILESPSPNQTSLYFCASSPSRGDSTNEKLFFGSGTQLSVL.

The V call is TRBV2, the J call TRBJ2-7, with 7 positions matching TRBD2. Germline CDR1 reads SNHLY; CDR2 reads FYNNEI. CDR3 length equals 16 residues. J gave up 4 bases and V 8 bases, and 17 bases lay outside the gene matches. CDR3 bases: TGTGCCAGCCCAGGCTTGGGGCGCGGGGGACGGTACGAGCAGTACTTC. This codes for CASPGLGRGGRYEQYF.

The chain couples TRBV6-5 to TRBJ2-5, with D perhaps TRBD2 (6 bases). The germline gives CDR1 MNHEY, CDR2 SVGAGI. Trimming stripped 10 bases from V and 4 bases from J, with 22 bases between. CDR3 length: 15 residues. In nucleotides, the CDR3 is TGTGCCACCTCTATCACGGGGGAGGATACAGAGACCCAGTACTTC. Protein product: CATSITGEDTETQYF.

V and J are TRBV6-5 and TRBJ1-1; a weak D match, TRBD1 (5 bases). V was cut by 8 bases and J by 5 bases, with 18 bases left in between. The CDR3 totals 14 residues. Germline-derived CDR1 and CDR2 are MNHEY and SVGAGI. CDR3 DNA sequence: TGTGCCAGCTTCTACGGGGGGGGATTGACTGAAGCTTTCTTT. Protein: CASFYGGGLTEAFF.

The chain combines TRBV12-5 with TRBJ1-2; 7 bases match TRBD1. The ends lost 2 bases at V and 4 bases at J; junction bases unmatched: 4. CDR3 length: 14 amino acids. Germline CDR1 LGHNT, CDR2 FRNRAP. The CDR3 protein is CASGLSAGGYGYTF. CDR3 in DNA: TGTGCTAGTGGTTTGTCGGCAGGGGGCTATGGCTACACCTTC.

Only one count was recorded for this clone. The chain links TRBV6-6 to TRBJ1-2; possible D gene TRBD1, 5 bases. CDR3 length equals 13 residues. Germline V lookup: CDR1 MNHNY, CDR2 SVGAGI (reference sequence). The V end was cut by 10 bases, the J end by 0 bases, with 12 bases between. The CDR3 loop is CATVLQANYGYTF. The CDR3 DNA is TGTGCCACGGTCCTACAGGCTAACTATGGCTACACCTTC.

This chain connects TRBV9 to TRBJ2-7; D is tentatively TRBD1 or TRBD2 (5 bases each). Between the trimmed V and J ends, which lost 3 bases and 2 bases, there was a span of 15 bases. Germline V CDR1 and CDR2: SGDLS, YYNGEE. The CDR3 runs to 15 residues. Written as DNA, the CDR3 is TGTGCCAGCAGCGGAGGGCTGGACATTACCTACGAGCAGTACTTC. Translation gives CASSGGLDITYEQYF. The complete variable domain, with remaining parts taken from reference TRBV9 and TRBJ2-7, reads DSGVTQTPKHLITATGQRVTLRCSPRSGDLSVYWYQQSLDQGLQFLIQYYNGEERAKGNILERFSAQQFPDLHSELNLSSLELGDSALYFCASSGGLDITYEQYFGPGTRLTVT.

This clone has a single count. The rearrangement links TRBV7-2 to TRBJ2-5; 11 bases line up with TRBD2. This CDR3 spans 16 amino acids. Germline CDR1 is SGHTA and CDR2 is FQGNSA. V was pared by 2 bases and J by 4 bases, with 6 bases of the junction left unmatched. CDR3 DNA: TGTGCCAGCAGCTTATGGGTAGCGGGAGGGATAGAGACCCAGTACTTC. Its protein product is CASSLWVAGGIETQYF. The full variable domain, completed using reference TRBV7-2 and TRBJ2-5, is GAGVSQSPSNKVTEKGKDVELRCDPISGHTALYWYRQSLGQGLEFLIYFQGNSAPDKSGLPSDRFSAERTGGSVSTLTIQRTQQEDSAVYLCASSLWVAGGIETQYFGPGTRLLVL.

This clone was counted once. The chain couples TRBV27 to TRBJ2-1; 8 bases fit TRBD2. The CDR3 is 12 residues long. Per germline, CDR1 MNHEY and CDR2 SMNVEV (reference sequence). V dropped 2 bases and J dropped 10; count of bases not matched to a gene: 1. For the CDR3, the DNA is TGTGCCAGCAGTTTAGTAGCGGGAGAGCAGTTCTTC. Protein product: CASSLVAGEQFF.

This chain links TRBV10-2 with TRBJ1-1; tentatively, D is TRBD1 (5 bases). This CDR3 has 18 residues. V lost 5 bases and J lost 2, with 24 bases in between. Germline-derived CDR1 and CDR2 are WSHSY and SAAADI. DNA of the CDR3: TGCGCCAGCAGTTACGGGGCGGTATTGATGCCCCCAAACACTGAAGCTTTCTTT. Protein sequence: CASSYGAVLMPPNTEAFF.

The chain links TRBV30 to TRBJ2-7, with 7 bases fitting TRBD1. V shed 0 bases, J shed 4 bases, and the junction held 3 bases outside the gene matches. CDR1 is GTSNPN, CDR2 SVGIG, per germline (reference sequence). This CDR3 spans 13 amino acids. CDR3 nucleotide sequence: TGTGCCTGGAGTGTCGGGACAGTTTACGAGCAGTACTTC. Its protein product is CAWSVGTVYEQYF.

This clone was observed once. The rearrangement joins TRBV27 to TRBJ2-7, with TRBD1 as a possible D gene (6 bases). The CDR3 sequence is 12 residues long. V was shortened by 5 bases and J by 5 bases, with 10 bases between the two germline ends. Germline V CDR1 and CDR2: MNHEY, SMNVEV (reference sequence). This CDR3 reads CASSRSGDEQYF. The CDR3 region has the DNA TGTGCCAGCAGTCGGTCAGGGGACGAGCAGTACTTC.

The chain has TRBV6-6 and TRBJ1-3, with a tentative D call TRBD1 (5 bases). CDR3 length: 14 amino acids. Per the germline V gene, CDR1 is MNHNY and CDR2 is SVGAGI (reference sequence). V lost 6 bases and J lost 2, with 11 bases in between. The CDR3 here is CASSQTEAGNTIYF. The CDR3 DNA reads TGTGCCAGCAGCCAGACAGAAGCTGGAAACACCATATATTTT.

This rearrangement joins TRBV2 to TRBJ2-3; 9 bases are shared with TRBD1. CDR1 SNHLY and CDR2 FYNNEI come from the germline V gene. The J segment lost 3 bases and the V segment lost 4 bases, leaving 5 bases of the junction unmatched. The CDR3 totals 15 residues. CDR3 region: CASSVGQGLTDTQYF. The CDR3, as DNA: TGTGCCAGCAGTGTCGGACAGGGGTTAACAGATACGCAGTATTTT.

The CDR3 spells CASSHPESAEAFF. CDR3 DNA: TGCGCCAGCAGCCATCCCGAATCGGCTGAAGCTTTCTTT. This sequence joins TRBV4-1 and TRBJ1-1; no definite D call. CDR3 length: 13 amino acids. V was cut by 3 bases and J by 6 bases, with 11 bases left in between. CDR1 is MGHRA and CDR2 is YSYEKL in the germline V gene.

The chain employs TRBV29-1 and TRBJ2-7; a possible D gene is TRBD2 (6 bases). Germline V CDR1 and CDR2: SQVTM, ANQGSEA. The CDR3 sequence is 13 residues long. V was shortened by 7 bases and J by 4 bases, with 17 bases between the two germline ends. The CDR3 reads CSASAGRSYEQYF. The CDR3, as DNA: TGCAGCGCATCTGCGGGACGGTCTTACGAGCAGTACTTC.

This clone was seen a few times. The rearrangement links TRBV7-9 to TRBJ1-5, with 7 bases lining up with TRBD1. V lost 5 bases and J lost 2; bases outside the gene matches: 3. There are 14 residues in the CDR3. Germline V gene data show CDR1 as SEHNR and CDR2 as FQNEAQ (reference sequence). The CDR3 sequence is CASSDRDGNQPQHF. The CDR3, as DNA: TGTGCCAGCAGCGACAGGGATGGCAATCAGCCCCAGCATTTT.

The J gene is TRBJ1-2, the V gene TRBV7-9, with 8 bases identical to TRBD1. The CDR3 is made up of 14 amino acids. CDR1 is SEHNR, CDR2 FQNEAQ, per germline (reference sequence). J lost 8 bases, V lost 1 base, and 6 bases had no gene match. In DNA form, the CDR3 reads TGTGCCAGCAGCTTAGGTCACAGGGGGACCGGCTACACCTTC. This translates into CASSLGHRGTGYTF.

The chain couples TRBV7-9 to TRBJ1-1; D is perhaps TRBD1 (6 bases). This CDR3 spans 15 amino acids. Germline V CDR1 and CDR2: SEHNR, FQNEAQ (reference sequence). Trimming shortened V by 5 bases and J by 1 base, and 14 bases separated the two germline ends. The CDR3 reads CASSNNRARNTEAFF. The CDR3 DNA is TGTGCCAGCAGCAACAACAGGGCAAGGAACACTGAAGCTTTCTTT.

The V gene is TRBV5-1, the J gene TRBJ2-7; 8 bases fit TRBD2. V lost 1 base and J lost 2; bases outside the gene matches: 5. Germline-derived CDR1 and CDR2 are SGHRS and YFSETQ. This CDR3 comprises 15 residues. The CDR3 sequence is CASSLWSGGTYEQYF. The CDR3 DNA is TGCGCCAGCAGCTTGTGGAGCGGGGGAACCTACGAGCAGTACTTC. The variable domain in full, completed from reference TRBV5-1 and TRBJ2-7, reads KAGVTQTPRYLIKTRGQQVTLSCSPISGHRSVSWYQQTPGQGLQFLFEYFSETQRNKGNFPGRFSGRQFSNSRSEMNVSTLELGDSALYLCASSLWSGGTYEQYFGPGTRLTVT.

The V call is TRBV6-8, the J call TRBJ2-7; tentative D call: TRBD2 (6 bases). This CDR3 has 15 amino acids. Germline CDR1 MNHGY, CDR2 SAAAGT. The V and J ends lost 2 bases and 4 bases respectively, with 15 bases between them. DNA for the CDR3: TGTGCCAGCAGTTACGCGGGGTCCACCAAATACGAGCAGTACTTC. Translating it yields CASSYAGSTKYEQYF.

The chain uses TRBV9 and TRBJ1-5, with unresolved D. The CDR3 length is 15 residues. Germline CDR1 SGDLS, CDR2 YYNGEE. The V end lost 0 bases, the J end lost 3 bases, and 10 bases lay between the germline ends. CDR3 protein: CASSVALGPNQPQHF. For the CDR3, the DNA is TGTGCCAGCAGCGTAGCATTAGGGCCCAATCAGCCCCAGCATTTT.

The chain recombines TRBV19 with TRBJ1-1; D is unclear. Between the trimmed V and J ends, which lost 3 bases and 3 bases, there was a span of 17 bases. The V gene's germline CDR1 is LNHDA and CDR2 SQIVND (reference sequence). The CDR3 is 16 amino acids. Here the CDR3 reads CASSMIGGEGYTEAFF. Here the CDR3 DNA reads TGTGCCAGTAGTATGATCGGCGGGGAGGGATACACTGAAGCTTTCTTT.

The chain employs TRBV7-6 and TRBJ2-7; no reliable D call. The germline V gene encodes CDR1 SGHVS and CDR2 FNYEAQ. Trimming took off 2 bases at V and 2 bases at J, with 7 bases between the two ends. This CDR3 spans 13 amino acids. The CDR3 nucleotides are TGTGCCAGCAGCTTAACTTCAGCCTACGAGCAGTACTTC. It specifies CASSLTSAYEQYF.

The chain uses TRBV19 and TRBJ1-5; no reliable D call. Germline V gives CDR1 LNHDA, CDR2 SQIVND (reference sequence). V lost 3 bases, J lost 0 bases, and 9 bases lay in between. The CDR3 length is 15 residues. Here the CDR3 reads CASSMVDSSNQPQHF. The CDR3 DNA reads TGTGCCAGTAGTATGGTGGACTCTAGCAATCAGCCCCAGCATTTT.

Remarks on this clone: The sample has other DNA sequences that encode this CDR3 too. This chain links TRBV4-3 with TRBJ2-3, with 7 bases aligning to TRBD1. CDR3 length: 17 amino acids. Germline V gene sequence: CDR1 LGHNA, CDR2 YSLEER. V lost 0 bases and J lost 5; bases outside the gene matches: 11. Here the CDR3 DNA reads TGCGCCAGCAGCCAAGATCCGGCAGGGGGTGCGGAAGATACGCAGTATTTT. Residues: CASSQDPAGGAEDTQYF.